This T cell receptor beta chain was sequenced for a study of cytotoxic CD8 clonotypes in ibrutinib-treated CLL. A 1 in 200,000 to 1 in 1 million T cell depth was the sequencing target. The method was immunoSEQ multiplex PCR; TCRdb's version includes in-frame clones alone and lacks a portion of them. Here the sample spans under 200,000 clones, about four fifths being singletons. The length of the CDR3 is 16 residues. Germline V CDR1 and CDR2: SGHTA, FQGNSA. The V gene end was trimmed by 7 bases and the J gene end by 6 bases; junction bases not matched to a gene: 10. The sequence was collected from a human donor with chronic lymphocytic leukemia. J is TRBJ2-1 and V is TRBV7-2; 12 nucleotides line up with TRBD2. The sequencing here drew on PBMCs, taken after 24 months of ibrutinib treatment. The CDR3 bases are TGTGCCAGCATAGCTTCACTAGCGGGAGGTGGCAATGAGCAGTTCTTC. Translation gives CASIASLAGGGNEQFF.